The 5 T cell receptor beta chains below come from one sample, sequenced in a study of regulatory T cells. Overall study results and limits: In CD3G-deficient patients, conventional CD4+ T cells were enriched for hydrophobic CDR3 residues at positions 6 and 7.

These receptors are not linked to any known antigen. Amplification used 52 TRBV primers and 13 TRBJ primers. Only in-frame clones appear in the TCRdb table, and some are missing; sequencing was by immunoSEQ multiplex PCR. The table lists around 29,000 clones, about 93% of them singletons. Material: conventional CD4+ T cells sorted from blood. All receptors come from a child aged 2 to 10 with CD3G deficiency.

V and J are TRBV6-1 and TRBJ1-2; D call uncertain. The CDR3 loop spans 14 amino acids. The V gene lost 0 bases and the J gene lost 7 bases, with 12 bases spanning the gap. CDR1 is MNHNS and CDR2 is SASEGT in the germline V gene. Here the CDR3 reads CASSEAGQVGGYTF. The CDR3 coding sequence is TGTGCCAGCAGTGAAGCAGGCCAGGTTGGTGGCTACACCTTC.

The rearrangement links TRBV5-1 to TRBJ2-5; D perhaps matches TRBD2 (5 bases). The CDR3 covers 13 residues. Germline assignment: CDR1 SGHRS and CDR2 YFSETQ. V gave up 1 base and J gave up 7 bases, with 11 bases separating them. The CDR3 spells CASSLSWAGTQYF. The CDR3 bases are TGCGCCAGCAGCTTGAGCTGGGCGGGGACCCAGTACTTC.

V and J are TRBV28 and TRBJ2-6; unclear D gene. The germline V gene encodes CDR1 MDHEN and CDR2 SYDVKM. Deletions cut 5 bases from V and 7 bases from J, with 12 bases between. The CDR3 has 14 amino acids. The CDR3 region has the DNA TGTGCCAGCAGTCCCCTCCGTGTAGCCAACGTCCTGACTTTC. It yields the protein CASSPLRVANVLTF.

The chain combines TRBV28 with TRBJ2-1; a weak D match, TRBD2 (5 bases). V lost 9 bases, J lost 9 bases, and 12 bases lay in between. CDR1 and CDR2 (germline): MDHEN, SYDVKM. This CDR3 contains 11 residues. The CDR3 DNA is TGTGCCAGTCGAGGGTGGGGTGAGCAGTTCTTC. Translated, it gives CASRGWGEQFF.

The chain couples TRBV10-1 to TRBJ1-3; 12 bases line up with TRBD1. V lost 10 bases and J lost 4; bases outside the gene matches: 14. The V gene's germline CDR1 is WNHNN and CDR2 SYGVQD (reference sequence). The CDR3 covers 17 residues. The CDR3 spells CATLGGQGAISGNTIYF. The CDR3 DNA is TGCGCCACACTTGGGGGACAGGGGGCAATATCCGGAAACACCATATATTTT.